The 20 T cell receptor beta chains given below trace back to one sample, sequenced in a study of blood T cell repertoires in COVID-19. Method: immunoSEQ multiplex PCR; TCRdb's copy keeps in-frame clones and lacks some. The data hold fewer than 350,000 clones, with approximately 86% observed a single time. The sample consisted of PBMCs or T cells enriched from blood (not recorded which). These receptors were obtained from a woman in her 40s with acute COVID-19.

J is TRBJ2-7 and V is TRBV6-5; TRBD1 aligns across 8 bases. CDR1 MNHEY and CDR2 SVGAGI come from the germline V gene. There are 13 residues in the CDR3. With V trimmed by 9 bases and J by 2 bases, 6 bases remained unmatched. CDR3 loop: CASSGGDTYEQYF. The CDR3 DNA follows: TGTGCCAGTTCAGGGGGCGACACCTACGAGCAGTACTTC.

This chain uses TRBV28 with TRBJ2-1; D remains ambiguous. This CDR3 has 13 amino acids. The germline V and J ends were trimmed by 2 bases and 10 bases, with 12 bases remaining between them. CDR1 is MDHEN, CDR2 SYDVKM, per germline. The DNA for the CDR3 is TGTGCCAGCAGTTTAGGGCCTATGGGCGAGCAGTTCTTC. Translation gives CASSLGPMGEQFF. Variable domain in full (rest from reference TRBV28 and TRBJ2-1): DVKVTQSSRYLVKRTGEKVFLECVQDMDHENMFWYRQDPGLGLRLIYFSYDVKMKEKGDIPEGYSVSREKKERFSLILESASTNQTSMYLCASSLGPMGEQFFGPGTRLTVL.

The chain is built from TRBV10-3 and TRBJ1-1; 9 bases are shared with TRBD1. J gave up 4 bases and V 10 bases, and 7 bases lay outside the gene matches. The germline V gene has CDR1 ENHRY and CDR2 SYGVKD. The CDR3 runs to 13 residues. The CDR3 DNA sequence: TGTGCCACGGACAGGGGTGTGGGCACTGAAGCTTTCTTT. Translation: CATDRGVGTEAFF.

The chain carries TRBV7-3 and TRBJ2-5; tentative D call: TRBD1 (5 bases). Per the germline V gene, CDR1 is SGHTA and CDR2 is FQGTGA. Trimming took off 5 bases at V and 0 bases at J, with 13 bases between the two ends. The CDR3 consists of 15 residues. This chain's CDR3 is CASSPQGGYQETQYF. The CDR3 DNA follows: TGTGCCAGCAGCCCGCAGGGTGGGTACCAAGAGACCCAGTACTTC.

V is TRBV6-5 and J is TRBJ2-7; TRBD1 might be the D (5 bases). Trimming stripped 3 bases from V and 4 bases from J, with 7 bases between. The CDR3 length is 12 residues. Germline loops: CDR1 MNHEY, CDR2 SVGAGI. DNA for the CDR3: TGTGCCAGCAGTTATCAGGGATACGAGCAGTACTTC. The encoded protein is CASSYQGYEQYF.

This chain joins TRBV18 and TRBJ2-7; 10 nucleotides agree with TRBD1. CDR3 length: 17 residues. The ends lost 5 bases at V and 5 bases at J; junction bases unmatched: 15. CDR1 is KGHSH and CDR2 is LQKENI in the germline V gene. The CDR3 sequence is CASSSRRDRGPVDEQYF. Here the CDR3 DNA reads TGTGCCAGCTCATCACGCCGGGACAGGGGTCCGGTCGACGAGCAGTACTTC.

This clone was seen more than once but under ten times. The chain has TRBV7-9 and TRBJ1-2, with TRBD1 matching 9 bases. The V and J ends lost 0 bases and 4 bases, in that order; junction bases with no gene match: 6. Germline lookup yields CDR1 SEHNR and CDR2 FQNEAQ (reference sequence). The CDR3 spans 16 residues. The CDR3 coding sequence is TGTGCCAGCAGCTTAGCTTGGGACAGGGAGGGCTATGGCTACACCTTC. It codes for CASSLAWDREGYGYTF.

This clone was observed a handful of times. The chain has TRBV18 and TRBJ1-2; 11 nucleotides agree with TRBD1. The CDR3 extends over 18 amino acids. With 0 bases clipped from V and 3 bases from J, the junction kept 9 bases outside the gene matches. The germline CDR1 and CDR2 sequences are KGHSH and LQKENI. CDR3 in amino acids: CASSPPVSWTGGDYGYTF. The CDR3 DNA reads TGTGCCAGCTCACCACCAGTAAGCTGGACAGGGGGCGACTATGGCTACACCTTC.

The gene calls are TRBV14 and TRBJ2-1; 9 positions agree with TRBD2. Trimming took 5 bases from V and 7 from J; bases not matched to a gene: 12. The CDR3 has 16 residues. Looked up from germline, CDR1 is SGHDN and CDR2 is FVKESK. The CDR3 nucleotides are TGTGCCAGCAGCACCCTGGAGCGGGGGGAAACTAATGAGCAGTTCTTC. Translated: CASSTLERGETNEQFF.

CDR3 sequence: CASSLDPQGLAGYTF. In nucleotides, the CDR3 is TGCGCCAGCAGCTTGGACCCACAGGGGCTGGCTGGCTACACCTTC. The rearrangement links TRBV5-1 to TRBJ1-2; 7 bases line up with TRBD1. After removal of 0 bases from V and 7 bases from J, the junction contained 9 bases not matched to a gene. Germline V lookup: CDR1 SGHRS, CDR2 YFSETQ. CDR3 length equals 15 residues.

This chain links TRBV27 with TRBJ1-2; D gene unclear. Germline lookup yields CDR1 MNHEY and CDR2 SMNVEV (reference sequence). V lost 6 bases and J 7 bases, leaving 12 bases between the germline ends. This CDR3 contains 12 residues. CDR3 sequence: CASRTIAGGYTF. CDR3 nucleotides: TGTGCCAGCAGGACTATAGCAGGTGGCTACACCTTC.

This chain links TRBV25-1 with TRBJ1-3; 9 positions match TRBD1. The CDR3 loop spans 17 amino acids. Trimming took 3 bases from V and 2 from J; bases not matched to a gene: 8. Germline V gene data show CDR1 as MGHDK and CDR2 as SYGVNS. For the CDR3, the DNA is TGTGCCAGCAGTGATCCAATCCGGGACAGGGCTGGAAACACCATATATTTT. It codes for CASSDPIRDRAGNTIYF.

The CDR3 protein is CASSRDRAINSPLHF. CDR3 sequence (DNA): TGTGCCAGCAGCCGGGACAGGGCTATCAATTCACCCCTCCACTTT. The chain combines TRBV9 with TRBJ1-6; 9 positions match TRBD1. This CDR3 region has 15 residues. The trim removed 4 bases at V and 7 bases at J, leaving 6 bases unmatched. Germline CDR1 is SGDLS and CDR2 is YYNGEE.

The V call is TRBV19, the J call TRBJ2-1; 7 bases fit TRBD2. The CDR3 is 17 residues long. The V and J ends lost 2 bases and 3 bases, in that order; junction bases with no gene match: 10. Germline V gene sequence: CDR1 LNHDA, CDR2 SQIVND (reference sequence). The CDR3 protein is CASSISSGRTYYNEQFF. In DNA, the CDR3 is TGTGCCAGTAGTATAAGTAGCGGGCGAACATACTACAATGAGCAGTTCTTC.

The V and J genes are TRBV19 and TRBJ1-4; no reliable D call. CDR1 LNHDA and CDR2 SQIVND come from the germline V gene (reference sequence). Deletions cut 3 bases from V and 2 bases from J, with 10 bases between. The CDR3 length is 15 residues. CDR3 DNA: TGTGCCAGTAGTATCCCCGGGTACACTAATGAAAAACTGTTTTTT. Residues: CASSIPGYTNEKLFF.

The rearrangement uses TRBV12-3 or TRBV12-4 and TRBJ1-3; D not certain. Deletions cut 6 bases from V and 4 bases from J, with 10 bases between. This CDR3 is 13 amino acids long. CDR3 amino acids: CASRTLSGNTIYF. CDR3 DNA sequence: TGTGCCAGCAGAACCCTTAGCGGAAACACCATATATTTT.

The chain joins TRBV18 to TRBJ1-5; no clear D gene. Germline CDR1 reads KGHSH; CDR2 reads LQKENI. The V end was cut by 6 bases, the J end by 0 bases, with 6 bases between. The CDR3 is 13 amino acids. The CDR3 is CASSPGSNQPQHF. Written as DNA, the CDR3 is TGTGCCAGCTCCCCCGGTAGCAATCAGCCCCAGCATTTT.

This chain uses TRBV19 with TRBJ2-3; D possibly corresponds to TRBD1 (6 bases). This CDR3 comprises 14 residues. Trimming stripped 7 bases from V and 5 bases from J, with 16 bases between. The germline CDR1 and CDR2 sequences are LNHDA and SQIVND (reference sequence). CDR3 bases: TGTGCCAGTAATTCAGCAGGGGCGGGAGATACGCAGTATTTT. Translation gives CASNSAGAGDTQYF.

This chain links TRBV12-3 or TRBV12-4 with TRBJ1-1, with unresolved D. Trimming left V 4 bases short and J 11 bases short, with 17 bases between. This CDR3 spans 13 amino acids. The CDR3 loop is CASSSLAQSVAFF. CDR3 in DNA: TGTGCCAGCAGTTCGCTAGCACAGTCGGTGGCTTTCTTT.

The chain uses TRBV27 and TRBJ2-3, with 8 nucleotides matching TRBD1. Looked up from germline, CDR1 is MNHEY and CDR2 is SMNVEV (reference sequence). V shed 4 bases, J shed 2 bases, and the junction held 11 bases outside the gene matches. The CDR3 length is 17 residues. The CDR3 loop is CASSSPGQVFFTDTQYF. The CDR3 bases are TGTGCCAGCAGTTCCCCGGGACAGGTCTTTTTCACAGATACGCAGTATTTT.